This entry is about one TCR beta chain. The sample carries other DNA sequences with the same CDR3. The entry originates in a study of shared clonotypes between healthy human individuals. It was CD45RO-negative cells, positively selected for CCR7, that made up naive CD8 cells, with terminally differentiated effector memory CD45RA+ cells excluded. The table came from immunoSEQ multiplex PCR; TCRdb's copy has only in-frame clones and leaves some out. Found here are over 2,000,000 clones, approximately 92% of them singletons; the top ten hold more than 1.5%. CDR1 and CDR2 from the germline V gene are MNHEY and SVGAGI. The length of the CDR3 is 15 residues. V lost 2 bases and J lost 0; bases outside the gene matches: 1.

Sequenced sample: naive CD8+ T cells from PBMCs. The source is a man younger than 30 in good health. Some clones in this sample may be carry-over from other donors' samples. The V and J genes are TRBV6-5 and TRBJ2-1; TRBD2 aligns across 7 bases. This CDR3 is CASSYGGGSYNEQFF. CDR3 DNA: TGTGCCAGCAGTTACGGCGGGGGCTCCTACAATGAGCAGTTCTTC.